The rows below give T cell receptor beta chains drawn from one sample of a study of T-cell reconstitution after alpha-beta-depleted transplantation in children. TCRdb ran MiXCR on the PCR reads and lists one entry per CDR3 protein. This table holds a few hundred thousand distinct CDR3 sequences, 13% found once. The starting material was PBMCs, obtained from the stem cell graft. These receptors came from a human donor who donated a stem cell graft to a child with Fanconi anemia. Both conserved end residues are part of each CDR3. D genes are given only for firm matches. Not all rows give a size; the values are once, few, many and, for expanded clones, a class.

size	D	V	J	CDR3	DNA
many	NA	TRBV4-3	TRBJ1-5	CASSQDWGPRQPQHF	TGCGCCAGCAGCCAAGACTGGGGCCCTCGACAGCCCCAGCATTTT
NA	NA	TRBV27	TRBJ1-1	CASSFRPNTEAFF	TGTGCCAGCAGTTTTCGCCCGAACACTGAAGCTTTCTTT
NA	TRBD1	TRBV6-2/TRBV6-3	TRBJ1-5	CASSSGTVEFGPSQPQHF	TGTGCCAGCAGTTCCGGGACAGTGGAGTTTGGCCCTTCTCAGCCCCAGCATTTT
many	NA	TRBV7-8	TRBJ1-6	CASSLIGSGSPLHF	TGTGCCAGCAGCTTAATCGGGAGCGGTTCACCCCTCCACTTT
few	TRBD2	TRBV11-2	TRBJ2-1	CASSQLGGGSYNEQFF	TGTGCCAGCAGCCAGCTGGGCGGGGGATCCTACAATGAGCAGTTCTTC
NA	NA	TRBV18	TRBJ2-2	CASSPRTESTGELFF	TGTGCCAGCTCACCACGTACAGAGAGCACCGGGGAGCTGTTTTTT
few	NA	TRBV5-1	TRBJ2-3	CASSLPTPGDTQYF	TGCGCCAGCAGCTTACCCACCCCCGGAGATACGCAGTATTTT
NA	TRBD1	TRBV12-3/TRBV12-4	TRBJ2-5	CASTLTGEETQYF	TGTGCCAGCACCTTAACAGGGGAAGAGACCCAGTACTTC
few	NA	TRBV5-1	TRBJ1-1	CASSFDSGVNTEAFF	TGCGCCAGCAGCTTCGACAGTGGGGTGAACACTGAAGCTTTCTTT
NA	NA	TRBV10-3	TRBJ1-2	CAISDGSNVGYTF	TGTGCCATCAGTGACGGTAGTAATGTCGGCTACACCTTC
once	NA	TRBV7-6	TRBJ2-3	CASSLPGSLINTDTQYF	TGTGCCAGCAGCCTGCCAGGATCCCTGATCAACACAGATACGCAGTATTTT
NA	NA	TRBV6-5	TRBJ2-3	CASSYSKAGQGGDTQYF	TGTGCCAGCAGTTACTCGAAGGCGGGGCAGGGAGGAGATACGCAGTATTTT
NA	TRBD2	TRBV20-1	TRBJ2-1	CSARDVRRMIGGGVYNEQFF	TGCAGTGCTAGAGATGTACGACGGATGATTGGCGGGGGGGTTTACAATGAGCAGTTCTTC
NA	TRBD1	TRBV11-1	TRBJ2-5	CASSSLTTITGTEIQETQYF	TGTGCCAGCAGCTCCCTCACTACAATCACCGGGACAGAGATACAAGAGACCCAGTACTTC
many	NA	TRBV10-3	TRBJ2-2	CAISEIPGPNTGELFF	TGTGCCATCAGTGAGATCCCAGGGCCTAACACCGGGGAGCTGTTTTTT
few	TRBD2	TRBV5-1	TRBJ2-5	CASSLASGDPRETQYF	TGCGCCAGCAGCTTGGCTAGCGGGGACCCGCGAGAGACCCAGTACTTC
NA	NA	TRBV7-2	TRBJ1-5	CASSLNSQPQHF	TGTGCCAGCAGCCTAAACAGCCAGCCCCAGCATTTT
NA	NA	TRBV11-2	TRBJ2-7	CASSRGTEQYF	TGTGCCAGCAGCCGCGGGACCGAGCAGTACTTC
many	NA	TRBV7-2	TRBJ2-1	CASSQAGLGTNEQFF	TGTGCCAGCAGCCAGGCCGGCCTGGGGACCAATGAGCAGTTCTTC
few	TRBD1	TRBV12-3/TRBV12-4	TRBJ1-3	CASSFGTGGAGNTIYF	TGTGCCAGCAGTTTTGGTACAGGGGGCGCTGGAAACACCATATATTTT
NA	NA	TRBV29-1	TRBJ1-6	CSVGEQGTLHF	TGCAGCGTGGGGGAACAGGGAACCCTCCACTTT
few	NA	TRBV5-1	TRBJ2-2	CASSAGNPPGELFF	TGCGCCAGCAGCGCGGGAAACCCACCGGGGGAGCTGTTTTTT
few	NA	TRBV6-1	TRBJ2-3	CASRIVQGTGDTQYF	TGTGCCAGCAGGATCGTCCAGGGGACGGGGGATACGCAGTATTTT
few	NA	TRBV5-1	TRBJ1-2	CASSLGGTSGGAYGYTF	TGCGCCAGCAGCTTGGGCGGAACCAGCGGGGGCGCCTATGGCTACACCTTC
NA	NA	TRBV12-3/TRBV12-4	TRBJ2-2	CASSLIIPGELFF	TGTGCCAGCAGTTTAATTATCCCCGGGGAGCTGTTTTTT
many	NA	TRBV10-2	TRBJ2-2	CASSFLNTGELFF	TGCGCCAGCAGTTTTTTAAACACCGGGGAGCTGTTTTTT
few	TRBD2	TRBV12-3/TRBV12-4	TRBJ2-5	CASSHLAGGQETQYF	TGTGCCAGCAGCCATCTAGCGGGGGGGCAAGAGACCCAGTACTTC
few	NA	TRBV18	TRBJ1-1	CASSPESGRTEAFF	TGTGCCAGCTCACCAGAGAGCGGGAGAACTGAAGCTTTCTTT
many	NA	TRBV20-1	TRBJ2-1	CSARKGTNNEQFF	TGCAGTGCTAGGAAGGGTACCAACAATGAGCAGTTCTTC
many	NA	TRBV20-1	TRBJ2-3	CSAKQRDPGTDTQYF	TGCAGTGCTAAGCAAAGGGACCCTGGCACAGATACGCAGTATTTT
few	NA	TRBV7-2	TRBJ2-5	CASSLVGARQETQYF	TGTGCCAGCAGCTTAGTAGGGGCCAGACAAGAGACCCAGTACTTC
NA	NA	TRBV5-1	TRBJ1-4	CASSLNVGLNEKLFF	TGCGCCAGCAGCTTGAATGTAGGACTTAATGAAAAACTGTTTTTT
few	NA	TRBV30	TRBJ2-2	CAWGVTGELFF	TGTGCCTGGGGTGTAACCGGGGAGCTGTTTTTT
NA	NA	TRBV29-1	TRBJ1-1	CSVVRDKVNTEAFF	TGCAGCGTTGTTAGGGACAAGGTGAACACTGAAGCTTTCTTT
NA	NA	TRBV18	TRBJ2-5	CASSPPEKETQYF	TGTGCCAGCTCACCACCAGAGAAAGAGACCCAGTACTTC
NA	NA	TRBV4-2	TRBJ1-1	CASSQERAWQAFF	TGTGCCAGCAGCCAAGAACGGGCTTGGCAAGCTTTCTTT